The T cell receptor (beta chain) under discussion was sequenced for a study of blood T cell repertoires in COVID-19. Enrollees, about 18 to 90 years old, lived in 25 or so US areas. Profiling relied on immunoSEQ multiplex PCR, and the TCRdb table lists in-frame clones only, not all of them. The table records about 230,000 clones, 75% to 90% of them present only once. This CDR3 contains 14 residues. The ends were cut back, 1 base at V and 4 bases at J, with 9 bases in the middle. CDR1 and CDR2 from the germline V gene are SGHNT and YENEEA. This receptor was identified in a woman aged 25 to 45 who had been exposed to COVID-19. Specimen: PBMCs or T cells enriched from blood (not recorded which). The chain carries TRBV11-3 and TRBJ2-3; D gene ambiguous. The chain's CDR3 is CASSLGYGSDTQYF. The CDR3 DNA reads as TGTGCCAGCAGCTTAGGGTACGGTTCAGATACGCAGTATTTT.